The subject of this entry is one T cell receptor (beta chain). The assay was immunoSEQ multiplex PCR, and TCRdb's table has in-frame clones only and misses some. Of about 73,000 clones in the sample, approximately 92% were seen once. There are 12 residues in the CDR3. V was trimmed by 5 bases and J by 6 bases, leaving 7 bases between them. The germline V gene encodes CDR1 LNHDA and CDR2 SQIVND (reference sequence). The data derive from a study of OX40 agonist ivuxolimab in advanced cancers. Here the sequenced sample was CD4+ or CD8+ T cells sorted from blood, taken in a trial of the OX40 agonist ivuxolimab. This chain links TRBV19 with TRBJ2-2, with unresolved D. The TCR originated in an adult with an advanced solid tumor such as melanoma, head and neck, liver or kidney cancer. CDR3 protein: CASSFDPGELFF. The CDR3 coding sequence is TGTGCCAGTAGTTTTGACCCCGGGGAGCTGTTTTTT. Looking up the rest from reference TRBV19 and TRBJ2-2 gives the full variable domain: DGGITQSPKYLFRKEGQNVTLSCEQNLNHDAMYWYRQDPGQGLRLIYYSQIVNDFQKGDIAEGYSVSREKKESFPLTVTSAQKNPTAFYLCASSFDPGELFFGEGSRLTVL.